A single sample gave rise to the 3 T cell receptor beta chains below, sequenced in a study of cytomegalovirus exposure and HLA in healthy donors. The PCR ran on 60 Vbeta and 13 Jbeta primers. Assay: immunoSEQ multiplex PCR; the TCRdb copy retains only in-frame clones and omits some. The table shows 100,000 to 150,000 clones, with approximately 71% occurring only once. The sequenced sample consisted of PBMCs. The receptors stem from a woman aged 45-65 years in good health and CMV-seronegative.

This CDR3 reads CASSLSYNEQFF. The CDR3 region has the DNA TGTGCCAGCAGCTTGTCGTACAATGAGCAGTTCTTC. The V and J genes are TRBV5-6 and TRBJ2-1, with D hard to call. V lost 1 base, J lost 4 bases, and 3 bases lay in between. Germline V gene data show CDR1 as SGHDT and CDR2 as YYEEEE. CDR3 length equals 12 residues.

This chain joins TRBV28 and TRBJ2-4; TRBD1 agrees at 7 bases. CDR1 is MDHEN, CDR2 SYDVKM, per germline. V lost 6 bases, J lost 6 bases, and 5 bases stayed unmatched. The CDR3 is 13 amino acids. In DNA form, the CDR3 reads TGTGCCAGCAGCCTGGGACAGAGAAACATTCAGTACTTC. Amino acid sequence: CASSLGQRNIQYF.

The V gene is TRBV6-5, the J gene TRBJ2-7; perhaps TRBD2 as D (6 bases). Germline lookup yields CDR1 MNHEY and CDR2 SVGAGI. The CDR3 has 14 residues. V shed 5 bases and J shed 5 bases, with 16 bases lying between them. This chain's CDR3 is CASSRDGGWNEQYF. The CDR3 DNA reads as TGTGCCAGCAGTCGGGACGGGGGATGGAACGAGCAGTACTTC.